This T cell receptor beta chain was profiled in a study of memory CD4+ T cells and cytomegalovirus serostatus. Across the study: This sample comes from healthy Belgian adults, fewer than ten CMV seropositive, around 26 seronegative.

The study, taken as a whole, reports: About 40% of the roughly 150 known CMV-associated TCRbeta sequences appeared in CD4+ memory.

The sort gate was single viable CD3+CD4+CD8-CD45RO+ cells for memory CD4+ T cells. Looked up from germline, CDR1 is SGHVS and CDR2 is FQNEAQ. The V segment lost 5 bases and the J segment 8 bases; nucleotides outside the gene matches: 4. The CDR3 extends over 12 amino acids. Sequencing was performed with immunoSEQ multiplex PCR; in TCRdb, only in-frame clones are kept and a portion is missing. The sample carries around 88,000 clones, 75% to 90% recorded once. This clone was seen a few times. The antigen remains undetermined. The source of this sequence is an adult in good health and CMV-seropositive. Sequenced sample: memory CD4+ T cells from blood. The rearrangement links TRBV7-8 to TRBJ1-2, with 8 bases lining up with TRBD1. The CDR3 bases are TGTGCCAGCAGCCCGGGGACAGGCGGCTACACCTTC. It is translated as CASSPGTGGYTF.